The 29 T cell receptor beta chains listed next were all sequenced from one sample in a study of blood T cell repertoires in COVID-19. The method was immunoSEQ multiplex PCR; TCRdb's version includes in-frame clones alone and lacks a portion of them. The repertoire includes a few hundred thousand clones, about 90% of them detected once, and around 4.5% sits in the top ten. Sequenced: PBMCs or T cells enriched from blood (not recorded which). The receptor source for this set is a woman younger than 35 with acute COVID-19.

J is TRBJ2-2 and V is TRBV5-1, with D possibly being TRBD2 (7 bases). Trimming shortened V by 0 bases and J by 6 bases, and 12 bases separated the two germline ends. Germline CDR1 and CDR2: SGHRS and YFSETQ. The CDR3 extends over 15 amino acids. Here the CDR3 reads CASSLEGGDAGELFF. The CDR3 DNA follows: TGCGCCAGCAGCTTGGAAGGGGGGGACGCCGGGGAGCTGTTTTTT. The full variable domain, its missing parts supplied by reference TRBV5-1 and TRBJ2-2, is KAGVTQTPRYLIKTRGQQVTLSCSPISGHRSVSWYQQTPGQGLQFLFEYFSETQRNKGNFPGRFSGRQFSNSRSEMNVSTLELGDSALYLCASSLEGGDAGELFFGEGSRLTVL.

This chain connects TRBV2 to TRBJ2-1; 8 positions match TRBD2. The V gene's germline CDR1 is SNHLY and CDR2 FYNNEI. V lost 9 bases and J lost 6; bases outside the gene matches: 10. The CDR3 contains 14 residues. CDR3 region: CARRTLAVLNEQFF. The DNA for the CDR3 is TGTGCCAGACGTACACTAGCGGTTCTCAATGAGCAGTTCTTC.

The rearrangement uses TRBV19 and TRBJ1-2; 7 bases are a match to TRBD1. This CDR3 has 14 residues. Trimming cost V 3 bases and J 0 bases; bases outside gene matches: 1. Per germline, CDR1 LNHDA and CDR2 SQIVND (reference sequence). The CDR3 region has the DNA TGTGCCAGTAGTATCGGGACAGCTAACTATGGCTACACCTTC. This gives the protein CASSIGTANYGYTF.

The chain combines TRBV10-3 with TRBJ2-5; tentative D call: TRBD2 (6 bases). Germline values: CDR1 ENHRY, CDR2 SYGVKD. Trimming removed 2 bases from V and 10 bases from J, with 8 bases in between. The CDR3 loop spans 11 amino acids. In nucleotides, the CDR3 is TGTGCCATCAGTGAGGGGGGGAGCCAGTACTTC. This sequence encodes CAISEGGSQYF.

This chain links TRBV11-3 with TRBJ2-3, with 9 bases aligning to TRBD2. The CDR3 covers 16 residues. Germline CDR1 reads SGHNT; CDR2 reads YENEEA. V lost 2 bases and J lost 1; bases outside the gene matches: 4. CDR3 bases: TGTGCCAGCAGCTTAAGGGCTAGCGGGGGCACAGATACGCAGTATTTT. Its protein product is CASSLRASGGTDTQYF.

The V and J genes are TRBV5-1 and TRBJ1-1, with 7 bases aligning to TRBD1. CDR3 length: 13 amino acids. Looked up from germline, CDR1 is SGHRS and CDR2 is YFSETQ. With 4 bases clipped from V and 5 bases from J, the junction kept 5 bases outside the gene matches. The CDR3 DNA reads as TGCGCCAGCAGCCCGACAGGGTCGACTGAAGCTTTCTTT. This codes for CASSPTGSTEAFF.

The chain links TRBV28 to TRBJ2-5; 8 bases align to TRBD2. The germline gives CDR1 MDHEN, CDR2 SYDVKM. The CDR3 covers 16 residues. Germline trimming cut 4 bases from V and 4 bases from J; bases unmatched to any gene: 11. For the CDR3, the DNA is TGTGCCAGCAGTTCGATAGGAGCGGGAGATGGAGAGACCCAGTACTTC. Protein product: CASSSIGAGDGETQYF. Complete variable domain (other parts from reference TRBV28 and TRBJ2-5): DVKVTQSSRYLVKRTGEKVFLECVQDMDHENMFWYRQDPGLGLRLIYFSYDVKMKEKGDIPEGYSVSREKKERFSLILESASTNQTSMYLCASSSIGAGDGETQYFGPGTRLLVL.

The chain uses TRBV11-2 and TRBJ2-1, with a possible D match to TRBD2 (6 bases). The CDR3 has 16 residues. CDR1 SGHAT and CDR2 FQNNGV come from the germline V gene. With 0 bases removed from V and 4 bases from J, the gap between germline ends came to 13 bases. The DNA of the CDR3 is TGTGCCAGCAGCTTAGATCCGGGAGTGGCTTACAATGAGCAGTTCTTC. Its translation is CASSLDPGVAYNEQFF.

The chain links TRBV5-1 to TRBJ2-2, with TRBD2 matching 7 bases. Looked up from germline, CDR1 is SGHRS and CDR2 is YFSETQ. Trimming removed 4 bases from V and 1 base from J; junction bases left unmatched: 10. The CDR3 loop spans 17 amino acids. CDR3 residues: CASSVSPGTMNTGELFF. DNA of the CDR3: TGCGCCAGCAGCGTTTCCCCCGGGACTATGAACACCGGGGAGCTGTTTTTT.

The V gene is TRBV19, the J gene TRBJ2-1; 9 positions agree with TRBD2. V lost 3 bases to trimming and J lost 8 bases; unmatched junction nucleotides: 17. CDR3 size: 18 residues. CDR1 and CDR2 (germline): LNHDA, SQIVND (reference sequence). The CDR3 DNA sequence: TGTGCCAGTAGTATGGGGTCCGGACGGTCTTCTAGCGGGGATGAGCAGTTCTTC. It is translated as CASSMGSGRSSSGDEQFF.

The chain links TRBV20-1 to TRBJ2-5; 10 bases fit TRBD2. Unmatched junction bases numbered 6, after V lost 3 bases and J lost 2 bases. CDR3 length equals 15 residues. From germline, CDR1 is DFQATT and CDR2 SNEGSKA (reference sequence). CDR3 in DNA: TGCAGTGCTAGTCGAGCGGGAGGGACGCAAGAGACCCAGTACTTC. Translated: CSASRAGGTQETQYF.

V is TRBV13 and J is TRBJ2-1; D perhaps matches TRBD1 (5 bases). Trimming shortened V by 8 bases and J by 0 bases, and 14 bases separated the two germline ends. The CDR3 is made up of 15 amino acids. The germline gives CDR1 PRHDT, CDR2 FYEKMQ (reference sequence). The CDR3 DNA sequence: TGTGCCAGCCTACACCTAGGGGACTCCTACAATGAGCAGTTCTTC. It codes for CASLHLGDSYNEQFF.

The chain recombines TRBV2 with TRBJ1-3; maybe TRBD1 (5 bases). Germline CDR1 SNHLY, CDR2 FYNNEI. CDR3 length: 12 amino acids. V gave up 11 bases and J gave up 1 base, with 9 bases separating them. The CDR3 loop is CAAYRSGNTIYF. CDR3 nucleotide sequence: TGTGCCGCGTACAGGTCTGGAAACACCATATATTTT. The variable domain in full, completed from reference TRBV2 and TRBJ1-3, reads EPEVTQTPSHQVTQMGQEVILRCVPISNHLYFYWYRQILGQKVEFLVSFYNNEISEKSEIFDDQFSVERPDGSNFTLKIRSTKLEDSAMYFCAAYRSGNTIYFGEGSWLTVV.

This clone was detected only once. V usage is TRBV27 and J usage is TRBJ2-7, with TRBD2 matching over 7 bases. The V gene's germline CDR1 is MNHEY and CDR2 SMNVEV (reference sequence). V dropped 2 bases and J dropped 3; count of bases not matched to a gene: 7. The CDR3 has 15 amino acids. CDR3 in DNA: TGTGCCAGCAGTTTAGTTGCTAGCGGCCTCTACGAGCAGTACTTC. Translation: CASSLVASGLYEQYF.

This clone was counted a few times. The sample carries other DNA sequences with the same CDR3. V usage is TRBV7-9 and J usage is TRBJ2-5, with 7 nucleotides matching TRBD1. The CDR3 extends over 11 amino acids. Trimming took 9 bases from V and 6 from J; bases not matched to a gene: 4. From germline, CDR1 is SEHNR and CDR2 FQNEAQ (reference sequence). CDR3 coding DNA: TGTGCCAGTAGGGGGCCGAAGACCCAGTACTTC. Amino acid sequence: CASRGPKTQYF. The full variable domain, rest sourced from reference TRBV7-9 and TRBJ2-5, is DTGVSQNPRHKITKRGQNVTFRCDPISEHNRLYWYRQTLGQGPEFLTYFQNEAQLEKSRLLSDRFSAERPKGSFSTLEIQRTEQGDSAMYLCASRGPKTQYFGPGTRLLVL.

The chain uses TRBV19 and TRBJ1-2; D uncertain. The length of the CDR3 is 15 residues. Trimming took off 2 bases at V and 4 bases at J, with 14 bases between the two ends. Germline lookup yields CDR1 LNHDA and CDR2 SQIVND (reference sequence). The CDR3 DNA follows: TGTGCCAGTAGTATACAGGCAGGATATTTCTATGGCTACACCTTC. Residues: CASSIQAGYFYGYTF. The full variable domain, rest sourced from reference TRBV19 and TRBJ1-2, is DGGITQSPKYLFRKEGQNVTLSCEQNLNHDAMYWYRQDPGQGLRLIYYSQIVNDFQKGDIAEGYSVSREKKESFPLTVTSAQKNPTAFYLCASSIQAGYFYGYTFGSGTRLTVV.

This sequence joins TRBV9 and TRBJ1-5; D is undetermined. The V end lost 2 bases, the J end lost 4 bases, and 10 bases lay between the germline ends. The germline gives CDR1 SGDLS, CDR2 YYNGEE. This CDR3 is 14 amino acids long. CDR3 residues: CASSVGGDNQPQHF. The CDR3 region has the DNA TGTGCCAGCAGCGTTGGCGGTGATAATCAGCCCCAGCATTTT. Combining the CDR3 with reference TRBV9 and TRBJ1-5 gives the whole variable domain DSGVTQTPKHLITATGQRVTLRCSPRSGDLSVYWYQQSLDQGLQFLIQYYNGEERAKGNILERFSAQQFPDLHSELNLSSLELGDSALYFCASSVGGDNQPQHFGDGTRLSIL.

This rearrangement joins TRBV11-3 to TRBJ1-6; D might be TRBD1 (5 bases). The CDR3 extends over 16 amino acids. The germline V gene encodes CDR1 SGHNT and CDR2 YENEEA. Between the trimmed V and J ends, which lost 5 bases and 9 bases, there was a span of 20 bases. The CDR3 bases are TGTGCCAGCAGCCCATCCTGGGGCAATTCCGGTTCACCCCTCCACTTT. It translates to CASSPSWGNSGSPLHF.

The chain is built from TRBV27 and TRBJ1-2; 7 bases align to TRBD1. With V trimmed by 3 bases and J by 4 bases, 5 bases remained unmatched. The V gene's germline CDR1 is MNHEY and CDR2 SMNVEV (reference sequence). This CDR3 is built from 14 residues. This chain's CDR3 is CASSLGRTGYGYTF. As DNA, the CDR3 is TGTGCCAGCAGTTTGGGGCGGACAGGCTATGGCTACACCTTC.

The V and J genes are TRBV19 and TRBJ2-6; TRBD1 matches 7 bases. The CDR3 extends over 15 amino acids. V was clipped by 5 bases and J by 4 bases; unmatched bases: 5. Germline V lookup: CDR1 LNHDA, CDR2 SQIVND (reference sequence). CDR3 protein: CASSAQGFGANVLTF. In nucleotides, the CDR3 is TGTGCCAGTAGTGCACAGGGGTTCGGGGCCAACGTCCTGACTTTC.

The chain uses TRBV9 and TRBJ2-3; 7 positions agree with TRBD2. Germline values: CDR1 SGDLS, CDR2 YYNGEE. Losses at the gene ends were 4 bases for V and 1 base for J; bases not matched to a gene: 9. This CDR3 is 16 amino acids long. The CDR3 loop reads CASSLDAGVGTDTQYF. DNA for the CDR3: TGTGCCAGCAGCCTCGACGCGGGAGTTGGCACAGATACGCAGTATTTT.

The chain couples TRBV3-1 (or the pseudogene TRBV3-2) to TRBJ1-1; D is perhaps TRBD1 (6 bases). Trimming pared 4 bases from V and 4 bases from J, leaving 13 bases between. Germline-derived CDR1 and CDR2 are LGHDT and YNNKEL (reference sequence). This CDR3 region has 14 residues. For the CDR3, the DNA is TGTGCCAGCAGCCCACCACAGGGCATCACTGAAGCTTTCTTT. It translates to CASSPPQGITEAFF.

The chain is built from TRBV28 and TRBJ1-4; 8 bases map to TRBD1. Germline values: CDR1 MDHEN, CDR2 SYDVKM. This CDR3 region has 15 residues. Losses at the gene ends were 3 bases for V and 3 bases for J; bases not matched to a gene: 3. The CDR3 coding sequence is TGTGCCAGCAGTTTCTACAGGGGGGCTAATGAAAAACTGTTTTTT. It specifies CASSFYRGANEKLFF.

This clone came up a few times. This chain joins TRBV3-1 (or the pseudogene TRBV3-2) and TRBJ1-4, with 8 positions matching TRBD1. The J segment lost 8 bases and the V segment lost 1 base, leaving 3 bases of the junction unmatched. The CDR3 is 14 residues long. CDR1 LGHDT and CDR2 YNNKEL come from the germline V gene (reference sequence). In nucleotides, the CDR3 is TGTGCCAGCAGCCAAGGGACAGGGTACGAAAAACTGTTTTTT. Translating gives CASSQGTGYEKLFF.

V is TRBV10-1 and J is TRBJ2-3, with unresolved D. The CDR3 runs to 16 residues. In germline, CDR1 is WNHNN, CDR2 SYGVQD (reference sequence). Between the trimmed V and J ends, which lost 3 bases and 2 bases, there was a span of 15 bases. CDR3 in DNA: TGCGCCAGCAGTGAAGATCCCAAGCGAAACACAGATACGCAGTATTTT. Protein sequence: CASSEDPKRNTDTQYF.

The chain couples TRBV18 to TRBJ1-5; 7 bases agree with TRBD1. The V and J ends lost 4 bases and 2 bases, in that order; junction bases with no gene match: 2. The CDR3 has 14 residues. Germline CDR1 is KGHSH and CDR2 is LQKENI. In DNA form, the CDR3 reads TGTGCCAGCTCACAGGGGGCGGGCAATCAGCCCCAGCATTTT. The encoded protein is CASSQGAGNQPQHF.

This clone has just a few counts. The chain uses TRBV5-4 and TRBJ1-1; tentatively, D is TRBD1 (6 bases). The CDR3 extends over 16 amino acids. Trimming removed 4 bases from V and 5 bases from J, with 21 bases in between. Germline V gene data show CDR1 as SGHNT and CDR2 as YYREEE (reference sequence). CDR3 sequence reads: CASSPEPDRRWTEAFF. The CDR3, as DNA: TGTGCCAGCAGCCCTGAACCAGACAGGCGGTGGACTGAAGCTTTCTTT. Variable domain in full (rest from reference TRBV5-4 and TRBJ1-1): ETGVTQSPTHLIKTRGQQVTLRCSSQSGHNTVSWYQQALGQGPQFIFQYYREEENGRGNFPPRFSGLQFPNYSSELNVNALELDDSALYLCASSPEPDRRWTEAFFGQGTRLTVV.

The V gene is TRBV9, the J gene TRBJ2-6, with 9 bases that match TRBD2. The germline CDR1 and CDR2 sequences are SGDLS and YYNGEE. V lost 3 bases to trimming and J lost 5 bases; unmatched junction nucleotides: 9. The CDR3 has 17 amino acids. CDR3: CASSDGTSWTWANVLTF. Written as DNA, the CDR3 is TGTGCCAGCAGCGACGGGACTAGCTGGACTTGGGCCAACGTCCTGACTTTC. Drawing the rest from reference TRBV9 and TRBJ2-6, the complete variable domain is DSGVTQTPKHLITATGQRVTLRCSPRSGDLSVYWYQQSLDQGLQFLIQYYNGEERAKGNILERFSAQQFPDLHSELNLSSLELGDSALYFCASSDGTSWTWANVLTFGAGSRLTVL.

This clone is a singleton in its sample. The chain links TRBV7-2 to TRBJ2-1; the D gene is possibly TRBD2 (6 bases). The CDR3 runs to 13 residues. Germline lookup yields CDR1 SGHTA and CDR2 FQGNSA. Trimming took 4 bases from V and 8 from J, leaving 12 bases between them. CDR3 coding DNA: TGTGCCAGCAGCTCCCTCGGGGGATATGAGCAGTTCTTC. It specifies CASSSLGGYEQFF.